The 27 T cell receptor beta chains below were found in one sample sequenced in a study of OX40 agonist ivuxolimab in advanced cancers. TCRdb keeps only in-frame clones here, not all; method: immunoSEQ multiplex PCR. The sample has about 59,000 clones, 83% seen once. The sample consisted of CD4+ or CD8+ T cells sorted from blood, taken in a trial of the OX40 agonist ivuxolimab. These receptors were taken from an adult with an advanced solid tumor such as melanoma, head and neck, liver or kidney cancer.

CDR3 in DNA: TGTGCCAGTAGTATTAGGGATGAGCAGTTCTTC. Translated: CASSIRDEQFF. The chain is built from TRBV19 and TRBJ2-1; the D is unclear. Trimming removed 3 bases at V and 8 bases at J, with 5 bases between. The CDR3 runs to 11 residues. The germline CDR1 and CDR2 sequences are LNHDA and SQIVND (reference sequence).

Here the CDR3 reads CASSLGHIVYGYTF. In DNA, the CDR3 is TGCGCCAGCAGCTTGGGTCACATCGTCTATGGCTACACCTTC. The gene calls are TRBV5-1 and TRBJ1-2; D uncertain. The CDR3 has 14 amino acids. Trimming stripped 0 bases from V and 4 bases from J, with 10 bases between. The V gene's germline CDR1 is SGHRS and CDR2 YFSETQ.

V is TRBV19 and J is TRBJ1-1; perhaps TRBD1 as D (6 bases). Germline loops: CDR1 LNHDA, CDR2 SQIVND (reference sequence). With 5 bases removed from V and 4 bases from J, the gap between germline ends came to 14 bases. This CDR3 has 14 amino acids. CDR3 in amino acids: CASSGPPGVTEAFF. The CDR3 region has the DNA TGTGCCAGTAGTGGTCCCCCAGGGGTCACTGAAGCTTTCTTT.

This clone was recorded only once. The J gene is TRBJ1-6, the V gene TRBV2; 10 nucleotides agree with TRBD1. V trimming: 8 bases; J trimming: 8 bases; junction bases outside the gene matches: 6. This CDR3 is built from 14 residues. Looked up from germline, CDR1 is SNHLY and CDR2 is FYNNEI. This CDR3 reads CASGGDRGYSPLHF. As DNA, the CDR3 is TGTGCCAGCGGGGGGGACAGGGGCTATTCACCCCTCCACTTT.

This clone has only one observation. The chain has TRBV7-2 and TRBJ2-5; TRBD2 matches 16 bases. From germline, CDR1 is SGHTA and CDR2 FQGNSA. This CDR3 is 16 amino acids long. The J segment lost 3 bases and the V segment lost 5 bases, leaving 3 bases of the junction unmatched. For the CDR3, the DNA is TGTGCCAGCAGCGCGGGACTAGCGGGGGGGAAAGAGACCCAGTACTTC. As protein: CASSAGLAGGKETQYF.

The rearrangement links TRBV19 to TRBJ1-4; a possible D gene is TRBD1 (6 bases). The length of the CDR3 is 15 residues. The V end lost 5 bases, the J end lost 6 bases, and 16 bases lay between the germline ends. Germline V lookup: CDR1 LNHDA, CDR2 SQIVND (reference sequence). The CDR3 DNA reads TGTGCCAGTAGTGGTCCTAGGACAGCTTATGAAAAACTGTTTTTT. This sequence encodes CASSGPRTAYEKLFF.

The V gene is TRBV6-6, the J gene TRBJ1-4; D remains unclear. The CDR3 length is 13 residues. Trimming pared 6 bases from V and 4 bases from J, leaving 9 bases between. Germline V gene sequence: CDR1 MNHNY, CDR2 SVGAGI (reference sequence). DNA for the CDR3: TGTGCCAGCAGCTCCCAAAGTAATGAAAAACTGTTTTTT. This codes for CASSSQSNEKLFF.

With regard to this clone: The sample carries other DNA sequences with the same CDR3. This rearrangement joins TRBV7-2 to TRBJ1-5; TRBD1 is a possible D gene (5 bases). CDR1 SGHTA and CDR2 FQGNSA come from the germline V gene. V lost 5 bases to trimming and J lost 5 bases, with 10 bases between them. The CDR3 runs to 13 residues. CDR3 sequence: CASSLRGDQPQHF. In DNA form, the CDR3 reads TGTGCCAGCAGCCTGAGAGGGGATCAGCCCCAGCATTTT.

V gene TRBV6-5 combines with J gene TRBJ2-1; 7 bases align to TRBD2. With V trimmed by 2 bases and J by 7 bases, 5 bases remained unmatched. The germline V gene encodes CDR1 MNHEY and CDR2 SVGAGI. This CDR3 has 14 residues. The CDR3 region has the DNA TGTGCCAGCAGTTACGGCGGGAGAGGGAATGAGCAGTTCTTC. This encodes CASSYGGRGNEQFF.

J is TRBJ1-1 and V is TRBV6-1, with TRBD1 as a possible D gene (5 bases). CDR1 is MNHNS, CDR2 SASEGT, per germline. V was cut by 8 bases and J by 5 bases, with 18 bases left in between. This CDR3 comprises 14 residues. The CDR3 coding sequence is TGTGCCAGCGAGTCCCAGGGAGTCCGGACTGAAGCTTTCTTT. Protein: CASESQGVRTEAFF.

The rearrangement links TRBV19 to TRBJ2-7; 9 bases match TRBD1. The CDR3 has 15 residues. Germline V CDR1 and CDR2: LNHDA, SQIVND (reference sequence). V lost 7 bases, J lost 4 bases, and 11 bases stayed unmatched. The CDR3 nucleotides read TGTGCCAGTACCAGACAGGGGGGCAGTGGTTACGAGCAGTACTTC. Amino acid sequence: CASTRQGGSGYEQYF.

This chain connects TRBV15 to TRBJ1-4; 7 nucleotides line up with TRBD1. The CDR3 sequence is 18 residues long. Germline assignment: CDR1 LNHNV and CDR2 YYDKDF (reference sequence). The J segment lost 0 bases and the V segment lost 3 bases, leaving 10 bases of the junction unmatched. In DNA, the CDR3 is TGTGCCACCAGCAGGGGTCCGGAGACAGGGTCAACTAATGAAAAACTGTTTTTT. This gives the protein CATSRGPETGSTNEKLFF.

The DNA of the CDR3 is TGTGCCAGCAGGCCATTAGCGGGGGGGATTGACGAGCAGTACTTC. It specifies CASRPLAGGIDEQYF. This sequence joins TRBV28 and TRBJ2-7, with 11 bases identical to TRBD2. The V gene end was trimmed by 6 bases and the J gene end by 5 bases; junction bases not matched to a gene: 9. CDR1 and CDR2 (germline): MDHEN, SYDVKM. The CDR3 spans 15 residues.

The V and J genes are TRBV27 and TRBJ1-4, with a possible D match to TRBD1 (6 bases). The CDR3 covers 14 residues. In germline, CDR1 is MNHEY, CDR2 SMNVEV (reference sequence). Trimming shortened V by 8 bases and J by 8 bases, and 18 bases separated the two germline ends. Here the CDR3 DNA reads TGTGCCAGCGGCCGCCCAGGGGAGGGAGAAAAACTGTTTTTT. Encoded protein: CASGRPGEGEKLFF.

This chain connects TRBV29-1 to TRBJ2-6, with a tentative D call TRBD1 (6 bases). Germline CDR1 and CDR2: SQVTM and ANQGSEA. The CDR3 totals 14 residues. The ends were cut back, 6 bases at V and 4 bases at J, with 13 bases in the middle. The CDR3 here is CSVPAGVGANVLTF. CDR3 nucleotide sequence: TGCAGCGTCCCGGCAGGGGTCGGGGCCAACGTCCTGACTTTC.

The CDR3 loop is CATSRARGDYGYTF. Written as DNA, the CDR3 is TGTGCCACCAGCAGAGCTCGAGGGGACTATGGCTACACCTTC. The chain links TRBV15 to TRBJ1-2; the D gene is possibly TRBD1 (5 bases). V lost 1 base and J 3 bases, leaving 9 bases between the germline ends. The length of the CDR3 is 14 residues. Germline CDR1 is LNHNV and CDR2 is YYDKDF (reference sequence). Supplemented by reference TRBV15 and TRBJ1-2, the full variable domain reads DAMVIQNPRYQVTQFGKPVTLSCSQTLNHNVMYWYQQKSSQAPKLLFHYYDKDFNNEADTPDNFQSRRPNTSFCFLDIRSPGLGDTAMYLCATSRARGDYGYTFGSGTRLTVV.

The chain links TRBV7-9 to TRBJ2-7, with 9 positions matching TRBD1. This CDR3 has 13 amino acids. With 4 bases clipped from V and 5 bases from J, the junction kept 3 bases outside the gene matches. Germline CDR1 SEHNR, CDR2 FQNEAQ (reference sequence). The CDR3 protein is CASSWDRVNEQYF. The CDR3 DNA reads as TGTGCCAGCAGCTGGGACAGGGTCAACGAGCAGTACTTC.

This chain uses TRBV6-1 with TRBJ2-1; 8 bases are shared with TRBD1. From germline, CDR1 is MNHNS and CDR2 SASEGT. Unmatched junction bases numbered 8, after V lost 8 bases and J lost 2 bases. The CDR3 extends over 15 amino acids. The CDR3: CASSRGRGTYNEQFF. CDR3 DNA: TGTGCCAGCTCCAGGGGGCGGGGAACCTACAATGAGCAGTTCTTC.

The CDR3 DNA is TGTGCCAGCAACGCTGGACGGGAGAGGGGCTACACCTTC. Translating gives CASNAGRERGYTF. This chain joins TRBV6-1 and TRBJ1-2; D is ambiguous. Trimming stripped 7 bases from V and 8 bases from J, with 17 bases between. Germline CDR1 reads MNHNS; CDR2 reads SASEGT. This CDR3 is built from 13 residues.

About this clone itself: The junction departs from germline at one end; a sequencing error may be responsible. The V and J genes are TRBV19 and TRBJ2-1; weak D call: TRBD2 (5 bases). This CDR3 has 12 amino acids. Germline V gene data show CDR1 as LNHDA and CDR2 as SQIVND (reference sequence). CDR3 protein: CAGSIRGNEQFF. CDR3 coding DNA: TGTGCCGGTAGTATTCGGGGCAATGAGCAGTTCTTC.

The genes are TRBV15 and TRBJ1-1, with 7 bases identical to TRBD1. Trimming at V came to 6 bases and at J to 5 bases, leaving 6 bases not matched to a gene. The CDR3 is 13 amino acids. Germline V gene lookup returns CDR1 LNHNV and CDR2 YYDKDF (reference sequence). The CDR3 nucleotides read TGTGCCACCAGTCTGACAGGGCGGACTGAAGCTTTCTTT. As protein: CATSLTGRTEAFF.

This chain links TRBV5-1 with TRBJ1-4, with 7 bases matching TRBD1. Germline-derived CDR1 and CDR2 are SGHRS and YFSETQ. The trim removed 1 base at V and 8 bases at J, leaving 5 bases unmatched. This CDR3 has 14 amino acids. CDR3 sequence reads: CASSLTGVDEKLFF. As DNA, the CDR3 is TGCGCCAGCAGCTTGACAGGGGTTGACGAAAAACTGTTTTTT.

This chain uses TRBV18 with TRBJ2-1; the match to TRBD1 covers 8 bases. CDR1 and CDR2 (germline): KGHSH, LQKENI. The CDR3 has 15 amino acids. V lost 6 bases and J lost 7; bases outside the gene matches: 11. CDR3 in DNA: TGTGCCAGCTCGACCAAGACAGGGGTGTCTAATGAGCAGTTCTTC. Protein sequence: CASSTKTGVSNEQFF.

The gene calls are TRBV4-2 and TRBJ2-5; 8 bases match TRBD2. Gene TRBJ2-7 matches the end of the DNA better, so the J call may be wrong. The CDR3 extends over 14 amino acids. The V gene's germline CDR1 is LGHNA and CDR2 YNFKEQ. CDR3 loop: CASSQAGGPYEQYF. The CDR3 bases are TGTGCCAGCAGCCAAGCGGGGGGGCCCTACGAGCAGTACTTC.

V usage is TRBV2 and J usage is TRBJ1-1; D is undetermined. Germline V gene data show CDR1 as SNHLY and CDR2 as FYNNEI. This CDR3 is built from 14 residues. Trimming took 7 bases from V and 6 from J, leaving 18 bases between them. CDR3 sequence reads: CASKQLTRGAEAFF. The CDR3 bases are TGTGCCAGCAAGCAACTTACTCGTGGGGCTGAAGCTTTCTTT.

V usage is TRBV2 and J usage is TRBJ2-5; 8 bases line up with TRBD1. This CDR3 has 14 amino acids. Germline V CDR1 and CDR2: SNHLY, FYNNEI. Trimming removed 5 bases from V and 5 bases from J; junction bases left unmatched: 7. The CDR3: CASSRDRGWETQYF. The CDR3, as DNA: TGTGCCAGCAGTAGAGACAGGGGATGGGAGACCCAGTACTTC. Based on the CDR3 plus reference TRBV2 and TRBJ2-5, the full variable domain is EPEVTQTPSHQVTQMGQEVILRCVPISNHLYFYWYRQILGQKVEFLVSFYNNEISEKSEIFDDQFSVERPDGSNFTLKIRSTKLEDSAMYFCASSRDRGWETQYFGPGTRLLVL.

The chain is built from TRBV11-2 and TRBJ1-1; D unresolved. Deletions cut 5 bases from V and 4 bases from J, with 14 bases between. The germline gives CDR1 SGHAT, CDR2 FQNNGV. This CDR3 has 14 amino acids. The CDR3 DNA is TGTGCCAGCAGCCGATCGACGGCGGGCACTGAAGCTTTCTTT. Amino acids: CASSRSTAGTEAFF.